This record concerns one TCR beta chain sequence. The entry originates in a study of blood T cell repertoires in COVID-19. Sequencing used immunoSEQ multiplex PCR; TCRdb keeps in-frame clones, though not all of them. This repertoire shows 140,000 to 150,000 clones, about 92% found once; its top ten account for about 1.5%. Trimming cost V 8 bases and J 1 base, with 14 bases left between them. From germline, CDR1 is MNHEY and CDR2 SVGAGI. This CDR3 has 14 amino acids. The sequence was collected from a human donor in a cohort sampled during active COVID-19. Sequenced material: peripheral blood. The chain is built from TRBV6-5 and TRBJ1-1; D not resolved. CDR3 DNA sequence: TGTGCCAGCCTAAGTGGGCCCCCGAACACTGAAGCTTTCTTT. It encodes CASLSGPPNTEAFF.